Shown below are 17 T cell receptor beta chains from a single sample sequenced in a study of blood T cell repertoires in COVID-19. Data came from immunoSEQ multiplex PCR; TCRdb stores just in-frame clones and leaves some out. The sample gives 50,000 to 70,000 clones, about 86% of which show up once; approximately 7.2% is in the top ten. Sequenced input: peripheral blood. These receptors were obtained from a man aged 45-60 years with active COVID-19.

This clone was recorded once. This chain uses TRBV4-1 with TRBJ2-5, with TRBD2 as a possible D gene (6 bases). V dropped 4 bases and J dropped 3 bases, with 15 bases sitting between them. The CDR3 runs 15 residues. Germline V gives CDR1 MGHRA, CDR2 YSYEKL. CDR3 region: CASSRGDLGEETQYF. CDR3 nucleotide sequence: TGCGCCAGCAGCCGGGGGGACCTTGGGGAAGAGACCCAGTACTTC.

This clone was counted only a few times. The genes are TRBV5-1 and TRBJ1-6, with D uncertain. There are 14 residues in the CDR3. Germline assignment: CDR1 SGHRS and CDR2 YFSETQ. V shed 4 bases and J shed 7 bases, with 12 bases lying between them. The CDR3 protein is CASSAAGINSPLHF. CDR3 DNA sequence: TGCGCCAGCAGCGCCGCAGGAATCAATTCACCCCTCCACTTT.

Only one count was recorded for this clone. The chain employs TRBV3-1 (or the pseudogene TRBV3-2) and TRBJ2-2; TRBD2 matches 11 bases. The CDR3 has 16 residues. V was pared by 4 bases and J by 1 base, with 2 bases of the junction left unmatched. Germline V CDR1 and CDR2: LGHDT, YNNKEL (reference sequence). The CDR3 coding sequence is TGTGCCAGCAGCCGTGGGACTAGCGGGAACACCGGGGAGCTGTTTTTT. It codes for CASSRGTSGNTGELFF.

This chain uses TRBV7-2 with TRBJ2-3; 10 bases agree with TRBD2. The CDR3 extends over 14 amino acids. Losses at the gene ends were 2 bases for V and 6 bases for J; bases not matched to a gene: 2. Germline assignment: CDR1 SGHTA and CDR2 FQGNSA. Here the CDR3 reads CASSLSGGADTQYF. The CDR3 region has the DNA TGTGCCAGCAGCTTAAGCGGGGGGGCGGATACGCAGTATTTT.

This chain connects TRBV30 to TRBJ1-6, with 9 bases identical to TRBD1. CDR1 is GTSNPN and CDR2 is SVGIG in the germline V gene (reference sequence). The CDR3 loop spans 15 amino acids. After removal of 3 bases from V and 7 bases from J, the junction contained 7 bases not matched to a gene. The CDR3 DNA is TGTGCCTGGAGGCCTACCGGGACAGGGAATTCACCCCTCCACTTT. Its translation is CAWRPTGTGNSPLHF.

This sequence joins TRBV18 and TRBJ2-5; 7 bases fit TRBD1. Germline V gene sequence: CDR1 KGHSH, CDR2 LQKENI. V gave up 4 bases and J gave up 4 bases; unmatched junction bases: 9. CDR3 length: 15 residues. The CDR3 protein is CASSLLGQRTETQYF. The CDR3 nucleotides are TGTGCCAGCTCACTGTTGGGACAGCGGACAGAGACCCAGTACTTC.

The CDR3 loop reads CASSFLPAGRGSRGNTIYF. The CDR3 region has the DNA TGTGCCAGCAGCTTTCTTCCCGCGGGAAGGGGCTCTAGAGGAAACACCATATATTTT. The rearrangement links TRBV5-5 to TRBJ1-3; TRBD1 might be the D (5 bases). The V end lost 2 bases, the J end lost 4 bases, and 25 bases lay between the germline ends. Germline V gene data show CDR1 as SGHKS and CDR2 as YYEKEE (reference sequence). CDR3 length: 19 amino acids.

The chain employs TRBV7-9 and TRBJ2-1, with TRBD1 identical over 11 bases. V trimming: 1 base; J trimming: 8 bases; junction bases outside the gene matches: 7. The CDR3 consists of 16 residues. CDR1 SEHNR and CDR2 FQNEAQ come from the germline V gene (reference sequence). The CDR3 sequence is CASSLVPDRGQDEQFF. In nucleotides, the CDR3 is TGTGCCAGCAGCTTAGTCCCGGACAGGGGGCAGGATGAGCAGTTCTTC.

The chain recombines TRBV30 with TRBJ2-6; TRBD2 matches at 7 bases. This CDR3 contains 15 residues. From germline, CDR1 is GTSNPN and CDR2 SVGIG (reference sequence). Trimming at V came to 3 bases and at J to 4 bases, leaving 6 bases not matched to a gene. CDR3 nucleotides: TGTGCCTGGAGGAGGGGAGGGTCCGGGGCCAACGTCCTGACTTTC. It is translated as CAWRRGGSGANVLTF.

The chain recombines TRBV28 with TRBJ2-1; D is possibly TRBD2 (5 bases). CDR3 length: 15 residues. Germline CDR1 is MDHEN and CDR2 is SYDVKM. V shed 3 bases and J shed 0 bases, with 9 bases lying between them. The CDR3 DNA follows: TGTGCCAGCAGTTTGTGGGAGAGCTCCTACAATGAGCAGTTCTTC. Its protein product is CASSLWESSYNEQFF.

This chain uses TRBV5-1 with TRBJ2-3; TRBD2 might be the D (6 bases). The CDR3 runs to 15 residues. V shed 0 bases and J shed 3 bases, with 11 bases lying between them. The germline V gene has CDR1 SGHRS and CDR2 YFSETQ. Here the CDR3 reads CASSLAAGRTDTQYF. The CDR3 bases are TGCGCCAGCAGCTTGGCCGCGGGACGTACAGATACGCAGTATTTT.

The chain is built from TRBV19 and TRBJ2-2, with 7 positions matching TRBD1. In germline, CDR1 is LNHDA, CDR2 SQIVND (reference sequence). This CDR3 region has 15 residues. J was trimmed by 1 base and V by 6 bases; bases with no gene match: 5. This CDR3 reads CASRWDRRNTGELFF. CDR3 nucleotide sequence: TGTGCCAGTAGGTGGGACAGAAGGAACACCGGGGAGCTGTTTTTT.

This chain connects TRBV4-1 to TRBJ2-7, with TRBD1 as a possible D gene (6 bases). Looked up from germline, CDR1 is MGHRA and CDR2 is YSYEKL. The CDR3 covers 18 residues. V was clipped by 1 base and J by 3 bases, with 22 bases between them. This CDR3 is CASSQVDFIGAGDYEQYF. CDR3 nucleotides: TGCGCCAGCAGCCAAGTGGATTTTATCGGGGCAGGGGACTACGAGCAGTACTTC.

The CDR3 loop reads CASSESASGNTQYF. Written as DNA, the CDR3 is TGTGCCAGCAGTGAAAGTGCTAGCGGGAATACGCAGTATTTT. The V call is TRBV2, the J call TRBJ2-3, with TRBD2 matching 9 bases. The CDR3 runs to 14 residues. V shed 2 bases, J shed 7 bases, and the junction held 4 bases outside the gene matches. Looked up from germline, CDR1 is SNHLY and CDR2 is FYNNEI.

The chain carries TRBV11-2 and TRBJ1-5; 9 bases agree with TRBD1. V shed 6 bases, J shed 6 bases, and the junction held 6 bases outside the gene matches. Germline loops: CDR1 SGHAT, CDR2 FQNNGV. The CDR3 has 14 residues. DNA for the CDR3: TGTGCCAGCAGTTTACAGGGGGCTTCTCAGCCCCAGCATTTT. Translation gives CASSLQGASQPQHF.

The rearrangement joins TRBV20-1 to TRBJ2-5; TRBD2 is a possible D gene (6 bases). V lost 3 bases and J lost 2, with 13 bases in between. This CDR3 has 14 amino acids. Germline V gives CDR1 DFQATT, CDR2 SNEGSKA (reference sequence). CDR3 coding DNA: TGCAGTGCTAGTGAACTAGCTCCGCAAGAGACCCAGTACTTC. Its protein is CSASELAPQETQYF.

This rearrangement joins TRBV7-2 to TRBJ2-1; possible D gene TRBD2, 5 bases. Trimming removed 1 base at V and 0 bases at J, with 10 bases between. The CDR3 consists of 16 residues. Germline CDR1 SGHTA, CDR2 FQGNSA. DNA for the CDR3: TGTGCCAGCAGCTTAGGTAAGCGGACCTCCTACAATGAGCAGTTCTTC. This codes for CASSLGKRTSYNEQFF.